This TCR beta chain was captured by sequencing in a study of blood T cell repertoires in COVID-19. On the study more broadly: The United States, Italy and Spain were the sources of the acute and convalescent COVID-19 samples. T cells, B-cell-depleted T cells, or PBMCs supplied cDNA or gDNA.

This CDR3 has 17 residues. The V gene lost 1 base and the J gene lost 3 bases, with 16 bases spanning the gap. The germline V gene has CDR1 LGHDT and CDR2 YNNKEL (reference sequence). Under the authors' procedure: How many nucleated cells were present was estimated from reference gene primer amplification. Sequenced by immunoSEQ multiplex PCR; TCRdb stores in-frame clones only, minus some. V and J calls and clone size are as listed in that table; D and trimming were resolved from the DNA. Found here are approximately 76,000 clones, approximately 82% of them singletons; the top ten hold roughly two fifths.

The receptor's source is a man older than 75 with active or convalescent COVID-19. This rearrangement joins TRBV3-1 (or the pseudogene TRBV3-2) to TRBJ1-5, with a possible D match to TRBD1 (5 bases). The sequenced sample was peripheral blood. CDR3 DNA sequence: TGTGCCAGCAGCCAAGGCTGGGGCGGAAGCGACAATCAGCCCCAGCATTTT. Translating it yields CASSQGWGGSDNQPQHF.